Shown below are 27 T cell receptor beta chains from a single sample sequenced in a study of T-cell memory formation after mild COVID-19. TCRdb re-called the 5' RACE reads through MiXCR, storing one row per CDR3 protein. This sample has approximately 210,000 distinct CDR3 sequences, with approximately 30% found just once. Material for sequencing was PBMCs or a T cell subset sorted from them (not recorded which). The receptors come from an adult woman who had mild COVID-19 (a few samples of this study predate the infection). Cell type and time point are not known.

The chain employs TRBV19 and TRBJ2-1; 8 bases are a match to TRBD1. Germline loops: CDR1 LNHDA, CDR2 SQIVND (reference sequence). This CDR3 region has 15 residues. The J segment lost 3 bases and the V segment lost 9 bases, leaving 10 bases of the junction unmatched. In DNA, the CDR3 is TGTGCCAGCAGCGCTCTGGGACAGGACTACAATGAGCAGTTCTTC. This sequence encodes CASSALGQDYNEQFF.

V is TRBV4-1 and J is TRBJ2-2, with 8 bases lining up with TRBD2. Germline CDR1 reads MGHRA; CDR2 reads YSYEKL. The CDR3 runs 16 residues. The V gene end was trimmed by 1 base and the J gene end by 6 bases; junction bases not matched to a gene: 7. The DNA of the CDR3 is TGCGCCAGCAGCCAAGCGGGAGGGGCGCGATCCGGGGAGCTGTTTTTT. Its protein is CASSQAGGARSGELFF.

The CDR3 reads CASTTGTGISEQFF. In nucleotides, the CDR3 is TGTGCCAGCACAACCGGGACAGGTATCAGTGAGCAGTTCTTC. V is TRBV7-3 and J is TRBJ2-1, with 8 bases lining up with TRBD1. This CDR3 has 14 amino acids. CDR1 SGHTA and CDR2 FQGTGA come from the germline V gene. Trimming cost V 7 bases and J 9 bases; bases outside gene matches: 11.

The chain's CDR3 is CASSETWGYNQPQHF. The CDR3 DNA sequence: TGCGCCAGCAGTGAGACCTGGGGATACAATCAGCCCCAGCATTTT. The V and J genes are TRBV5-1 and TRBJ1-5; D is unresolved. The CDR3 runs to 15 residues. Between the trimmed V and J ends, which lost 5 bases and 3 bases, there was a span of 15 bases. CDR1 is SGHRS, CDR2 YFSETQ, per germline.

This CDR3 reads CASSPPEDRVNNEQFF. The DNA for the CDR3 is TGTGCCAGCAGCCCTCCGGAGGACAGGGTGAACAATGAGCAGTTCTTC. The rearrangement joins TRBV7-9 to TRBJ2-1; 8 bases are shared with TRBD1. With V trimmed by 5 bases and J by 5 bases, 11 bases remained unmatched. Germline CDR1 and CDR2: SEHNR and FQNEAQ (reference sequence). The CDR3 sequence is 16 residues long.

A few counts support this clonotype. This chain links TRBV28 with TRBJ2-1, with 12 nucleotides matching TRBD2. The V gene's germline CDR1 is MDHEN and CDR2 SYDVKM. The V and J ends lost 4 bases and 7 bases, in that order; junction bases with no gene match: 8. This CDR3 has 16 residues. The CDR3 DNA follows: TGTGCCAGCAGTTCCCTAGCGGGGGGGCAGTCAAATGAGCAGTTCTTC. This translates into CASSSLAGGQSNEQFF.

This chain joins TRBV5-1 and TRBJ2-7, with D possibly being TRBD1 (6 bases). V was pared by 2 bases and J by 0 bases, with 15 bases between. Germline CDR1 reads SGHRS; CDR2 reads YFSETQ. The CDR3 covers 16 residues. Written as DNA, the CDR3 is TGCGCCAGCAGCTTCGGGTGGTGGACAGCCTCCTACGAGCAGTACTTC. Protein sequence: CASSFGWWTASYEQYF.

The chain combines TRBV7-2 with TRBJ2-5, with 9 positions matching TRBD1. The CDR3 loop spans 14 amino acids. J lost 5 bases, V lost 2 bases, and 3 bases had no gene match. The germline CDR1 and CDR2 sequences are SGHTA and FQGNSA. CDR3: CASSLTGGGETQYF. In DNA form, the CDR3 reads TGTGCCAGCAGCTTAACAGGGGGCGGTGAGACCCAGTACTTC.

DNA for the CDR3: TGCAGTGCTAGAGAGCGCAGGGGAGCCTACGAGCAGTACTTC. Translated: CSARERRGAYEQYF. The chain uses TRBV20-1 and TRBJ2-7, with D tentatively TRBD1 (6 bases). The germline V gene has CDR1 DFQATT and CDR2 SNEGSKA (reference sequence). There are 14 residues in the CDR3. The V end lost 0 bases, the J end lost 2 bases, and 11 bases lay between the germline ends.

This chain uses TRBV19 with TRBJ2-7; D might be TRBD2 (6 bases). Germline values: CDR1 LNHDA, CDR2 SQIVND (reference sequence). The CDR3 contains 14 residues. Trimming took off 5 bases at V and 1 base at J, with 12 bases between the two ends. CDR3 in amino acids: CASSAEGRSYEQYF. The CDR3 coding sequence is TGTGCCAGTAGTGCGGAGGGAAGGTCCTACGAGCAGTACTTC.

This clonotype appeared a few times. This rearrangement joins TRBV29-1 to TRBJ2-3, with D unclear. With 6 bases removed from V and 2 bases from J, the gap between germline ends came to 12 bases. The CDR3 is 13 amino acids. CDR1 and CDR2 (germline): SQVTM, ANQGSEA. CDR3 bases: TGCAGCGTCCCCCGGCGTTACACAGATACGCAGTATTTT. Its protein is CSVPRRYTDTQYF.

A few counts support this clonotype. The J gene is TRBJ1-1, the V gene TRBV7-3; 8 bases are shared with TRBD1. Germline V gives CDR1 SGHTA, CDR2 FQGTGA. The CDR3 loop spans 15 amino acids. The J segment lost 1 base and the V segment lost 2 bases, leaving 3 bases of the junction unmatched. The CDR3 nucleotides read TGTGCCAGCAGCTTACAGGGGGCTGGGAACACTGAAGCTTTCTTT. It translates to CASSLQGAGNTEAFF.

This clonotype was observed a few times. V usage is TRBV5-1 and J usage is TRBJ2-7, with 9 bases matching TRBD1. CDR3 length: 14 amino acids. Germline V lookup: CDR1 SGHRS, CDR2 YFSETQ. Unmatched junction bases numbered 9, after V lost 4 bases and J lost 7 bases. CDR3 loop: CASSPGQGGAEQYF. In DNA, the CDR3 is TGCGCCAGCAGCCCGGGACAGGGAGGTGCGGAGCAGTACTTC.

The CDR3 reads CATTSGALSYNEQFF. The CDR3, as DNA: TGTGCCACAACTTCAGGGGCGCTCTCCTACAATGAGCAGTTCTTC. This chain connects TRBV10-3 to TRBJ2-1; D perhaps matches TRBD1 (6 bases). This CDR3 has 15 residues. Between the trimmed V and J ends, which lost 10 bases and 0 bases, there was a span of 16 bases. Germline CDR1 is ENHRY and CDR2 is SYGVKD.

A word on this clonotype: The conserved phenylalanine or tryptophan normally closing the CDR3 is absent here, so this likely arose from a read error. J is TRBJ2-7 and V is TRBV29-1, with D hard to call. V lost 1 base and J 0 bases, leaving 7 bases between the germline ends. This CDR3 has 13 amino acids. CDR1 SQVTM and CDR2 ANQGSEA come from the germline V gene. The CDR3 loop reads CSVEGMGSYEQYL. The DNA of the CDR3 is TGCAGCGTTGAAGGGATGGGCTCCTACGAGCAGTACTTA.

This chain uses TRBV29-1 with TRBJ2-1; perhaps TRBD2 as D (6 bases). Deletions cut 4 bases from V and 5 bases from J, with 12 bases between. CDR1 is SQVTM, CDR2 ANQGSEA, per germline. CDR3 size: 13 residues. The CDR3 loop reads CSVVPLADNEQFF. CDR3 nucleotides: TGCAGCGTTGTCCCCTTAGCGGACAATGAGCAGTTCTTC.

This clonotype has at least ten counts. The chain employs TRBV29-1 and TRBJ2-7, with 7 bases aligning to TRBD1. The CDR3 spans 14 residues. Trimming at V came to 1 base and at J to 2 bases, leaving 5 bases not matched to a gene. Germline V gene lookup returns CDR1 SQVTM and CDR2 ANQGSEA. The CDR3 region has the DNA TGCAGCGTTGAAGGACCGGGACAGACCTACGAGCAGTACTTC. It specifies CSVEGPGQTYEQYF.

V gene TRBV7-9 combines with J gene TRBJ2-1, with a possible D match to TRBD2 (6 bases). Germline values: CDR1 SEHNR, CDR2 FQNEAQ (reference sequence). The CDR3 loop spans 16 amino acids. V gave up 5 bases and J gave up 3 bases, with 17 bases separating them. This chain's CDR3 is CASSGGTPGIYNEQFF. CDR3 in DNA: TGTGCCAGCAGCGGCGGGACTCCGGGAATCTACAATGAGCAGTTCTTC.

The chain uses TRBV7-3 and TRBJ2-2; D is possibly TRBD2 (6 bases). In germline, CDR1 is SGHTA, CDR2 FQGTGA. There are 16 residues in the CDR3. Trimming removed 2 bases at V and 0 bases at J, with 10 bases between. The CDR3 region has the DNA TGTGCCAGCAGCTTAGGGGGACTGACGAACACCGGGGAGCTGTTTTTT. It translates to CASSLGGLTNTGELFF.

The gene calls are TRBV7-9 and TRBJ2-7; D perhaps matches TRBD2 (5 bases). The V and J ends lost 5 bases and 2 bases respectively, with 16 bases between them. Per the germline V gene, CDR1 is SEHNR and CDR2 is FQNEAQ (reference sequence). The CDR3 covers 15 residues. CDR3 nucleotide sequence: TGTGCCAGCAGCCCCACGGTGACGGGAACCTACGAGCAGTACTTC. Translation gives CASSPTVTGTYEQYF. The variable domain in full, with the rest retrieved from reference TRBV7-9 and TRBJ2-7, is DTGVSQNPRHKITKRGQNVTFRCDPISEHNRLYWYRQTLGQGPEFLTYFQNEAQLEKSRLLSDRFSAERPKGSFSTLEIQRTEQGDSAMYLCASSPTVTGTYEQYFGPGTRLTVT.

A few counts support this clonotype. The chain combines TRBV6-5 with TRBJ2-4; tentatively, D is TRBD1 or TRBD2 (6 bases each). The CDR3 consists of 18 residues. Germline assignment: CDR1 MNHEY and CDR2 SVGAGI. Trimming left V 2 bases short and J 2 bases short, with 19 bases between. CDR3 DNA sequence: TGTGCCAGCAGTTACGGAGGGGGGTTTGGCAGGTCCAAAAACATTCAGTACTTC. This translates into CASSYGGGFGRSKNIQYF.

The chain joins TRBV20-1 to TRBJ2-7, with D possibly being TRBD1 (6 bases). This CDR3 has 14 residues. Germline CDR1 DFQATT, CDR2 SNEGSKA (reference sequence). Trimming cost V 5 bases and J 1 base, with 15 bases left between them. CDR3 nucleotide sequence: TGCAGTGCTTCCCGGGACACCCGTTCCTACGAGCAGTACTTC. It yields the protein CSASRDTRSYEQYF.

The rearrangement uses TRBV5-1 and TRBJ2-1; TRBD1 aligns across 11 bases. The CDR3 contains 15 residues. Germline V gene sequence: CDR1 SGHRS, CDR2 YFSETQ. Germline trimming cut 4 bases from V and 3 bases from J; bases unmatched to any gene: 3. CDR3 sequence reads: CASSPGTGGYNEQFF. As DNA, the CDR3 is TGCGCCAGCAGCCCGGGGACAGGGGGCTACAATGAGCAGTTCTTC.

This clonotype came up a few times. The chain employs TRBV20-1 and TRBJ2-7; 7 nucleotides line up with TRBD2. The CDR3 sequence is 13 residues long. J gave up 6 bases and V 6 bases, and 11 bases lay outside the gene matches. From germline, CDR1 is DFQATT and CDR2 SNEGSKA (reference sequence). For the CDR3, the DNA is TGCAGTGCAAGACTAGCCCCCTCCCCCGAGCAGTACTTC. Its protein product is CSARLAPSPEQYF.

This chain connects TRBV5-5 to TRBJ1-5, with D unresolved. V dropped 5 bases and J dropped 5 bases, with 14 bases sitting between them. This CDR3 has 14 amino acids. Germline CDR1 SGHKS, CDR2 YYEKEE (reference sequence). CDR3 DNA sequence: TGTGCCAGCAGGAGGCAGGCCGGGGATCAGCCCCAGCATTTT. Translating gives CASRRQAGDQPQHF.

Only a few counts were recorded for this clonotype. CDR3 nucleotide sequence: TGTGCAAACCCGCCAAACACTGAAGCTTTCTTT. Its protein is CANPPNTEAFF. J is TRBJ1-1 and V is TRBV24-1; D unresolved. CDR3 length: 11 residues. Germline values: CDR1 KGHDR, CDR2 SFDVKD.

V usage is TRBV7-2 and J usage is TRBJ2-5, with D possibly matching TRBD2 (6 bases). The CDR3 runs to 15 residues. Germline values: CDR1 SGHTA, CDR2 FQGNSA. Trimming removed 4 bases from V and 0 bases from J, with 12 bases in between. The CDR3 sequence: CASSSSRGNQETQYF. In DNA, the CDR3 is TGTGCCAGCAGCTCCTCGCGGGGCAACCAAGAGACCCAGTACTTC.